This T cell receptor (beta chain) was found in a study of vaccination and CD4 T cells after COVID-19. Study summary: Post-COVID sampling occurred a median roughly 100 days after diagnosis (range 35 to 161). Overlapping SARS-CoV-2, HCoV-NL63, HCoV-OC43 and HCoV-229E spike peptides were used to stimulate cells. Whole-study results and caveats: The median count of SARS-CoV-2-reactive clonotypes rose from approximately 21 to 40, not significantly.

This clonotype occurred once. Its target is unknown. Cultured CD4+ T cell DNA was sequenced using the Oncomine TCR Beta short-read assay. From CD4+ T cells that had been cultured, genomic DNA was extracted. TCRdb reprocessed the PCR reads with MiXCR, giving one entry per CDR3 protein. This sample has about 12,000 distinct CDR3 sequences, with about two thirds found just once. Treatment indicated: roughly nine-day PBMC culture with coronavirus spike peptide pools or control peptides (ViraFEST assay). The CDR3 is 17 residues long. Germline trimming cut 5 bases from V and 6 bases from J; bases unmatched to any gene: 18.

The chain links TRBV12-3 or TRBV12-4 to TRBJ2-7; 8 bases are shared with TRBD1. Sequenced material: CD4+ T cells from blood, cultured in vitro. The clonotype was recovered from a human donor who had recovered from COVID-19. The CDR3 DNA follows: TGTGCCAGCAGTCCTCGGACAGGGATCCCCCTGCCCGGCGAGCAGTACTTC. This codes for CASSPRTGIPLPGEQYF.